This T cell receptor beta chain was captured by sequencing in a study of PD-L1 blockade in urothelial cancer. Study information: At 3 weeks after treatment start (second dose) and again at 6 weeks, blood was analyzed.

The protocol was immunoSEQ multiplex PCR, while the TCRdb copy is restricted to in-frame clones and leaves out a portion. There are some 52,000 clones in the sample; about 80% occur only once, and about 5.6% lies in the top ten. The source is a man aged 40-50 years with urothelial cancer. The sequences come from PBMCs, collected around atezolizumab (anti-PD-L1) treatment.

DNA for the CDR3: TGCAGCGTTTCCCCTAGCGGTACCTACGAGCAGTACTTC. Amino acids: CSVSPSGTYEQYF. The rearrangement links TRBV29-1 to TRBJ2-7; 7 nucleotides match TRBD2. There are 13 residues in the CDR3. Germline V CDR1 and CDR2: SQVTM, ANQGSEA. The J segment lost 2 bases and the V segment lost 5 bases, leaving 6 bases of the junction unmatched.